Here is one T cell receptor (beta chain) with its context. These data are taken from a study of sequential checkpoint blockade in melanoma. About the research overall: After both sequences, patients received maintenance nivolumab.

Some clones are missing from TCRdb's copy, which holds only in-frame ones; the method was immunoSEQ multiplex PCR. The sample includes about 20,000 clones, more than 70% seen only once; the top ten take 38%. Treatment of the sample: randomized to nivolumab then ipilimumab (arm A) or the reverse (arm B). The sample in question was CD8+ T cells sorted from blood (inferred from file names), obtained from a patient given nivolumab and ipilimumab in sequence. The TCR sequence derives from a human donor with melanoma.

The CDR3 coding sequence is TGTGCCAGTAGACTTGGGACAGGGGGCGAGCAGTACTTC. This sequence encodes CASRLGTGGEQYF. The V gene is TRBV19, the J gene TRBJ2-7; 11 positions agree with TRBD1. Trimming at V came to 6 bases and at J to 6 bases, leaving 4 bases not matched to a gene. In germline, CDR1 is LNHDA, CDR2 SQIVND (reference sequence). CDR3 length: 13 residues. The complete variable domain, with remaining parts taken from reference TRBV19 and TRBJ2-7, reads DGGITQSPKYLFRKEGQNVTLSCEQNLNHDAMYWYRQDPGQGLRLIYYSQIVNDFQKGDIAEGYSVSREKKESFPLTVTSAQKNPTAFYLCASRLGTGGEQYFGPGTRLTVT.